The entry below describes one T cell receptor (beta chain). The antigen is not known. V was pared by 8 bases and J by 4 bases, with 8 bases of the junction left unmatched. This CDR3 is built from 14 residues. Germline CDR1 ENHRY, CDR2 SYGVKD. Repertoires were generated with immunoSEQ multiplex PCR, while TCRdb's copy carries only in-frame clones and drops some. The sample includes millions of clones, just over 90% of them seen just once. The sample originates from a study of shared clonotypes between healthy human individuals. Notes on the study in general: All-four-donor shared clonotypes had higher generation probabilities than non-shared clonotypes did. Naive CD4 clonotypes were shared across a few donors at approximately 5.3%.

Splitting of CD4+ cells produced CD45RA+ naive and CD45RA-negative memory subsets. The rearrangement uses TRBV10-3 and TRBJ2-1, with TRBD1 matching 7 bases. Sequencing input: naive CD4+ T cells sorted from blood. The subset denotes: CD45RA+ positively selected. This receptor was obtained from a man between 18 and 29 years old in good health. CDR3 sequence (DNA): TGTGCCATCTCTGAGGGGGCGACTTACAATGAGCAGTTCTTC. Encoded protein: CAISEGATYNEQFF.